The 21 T cell receptor beta chains in this list originate from one sample, sequenced in a study of blood T cells in healthy people across ages. Primed by a sample-barcoded 5' primer and a J-beta primer mix, a second PCR proceeded for about 6 to 12 cycles. TCRdb called the 5' RACE reads again in MiXCR, with one record for every CDR3 protein. The profile shows some 710,000 distinct CDR3 sequences, around a fifth of them singletons. The sample consisted of blood. These receptors were obtained from a man aged 65-85 years in good health.

The chain employs TRBV29-1 and TRBJ1-1, with no clear D. There are 13 residues in the CDR3. Looked up from germline, CDR1 is SQVTM and CDR2 is ANQGSEA. Trimming took off 0 bases at V and 5 bases at J, with 10 bases between the two ends. The chain's CDR3 is CSVEESVRTEAFF. The CDR3 DNA reads as TGCAGCGTTGAAGAGTCAGTCAGGACTGAAGCTTTCTTT.

This clonotype was recorded a few times. The chain joins TRBV6-1 to TRBJ1-2; 7 bases map to TRBD1. Germline lookup yields CDR1 MNHNS and CDR2 SASEGT. Unmatched junction bases numbered 7, after V lost 5 bases and J lost 10 bases. This CDR3 region has 12 residues. CDR3 DNA sequence: TGTGCCAGCAGTTGGGGGACAGCTGCCTACACCTTC. This translates into CASSWGTAAYTF.

This sequence joins TRBV9 and TRBJ2-5; D is undetermined. This CDR3 region has 13 residues. Germline CDR1 and CDR2: SGDLS and YYNGEE. V was shortened by 0 bases and J by 5 bases, with 8 bases between the two germline ends. CDR3 protein: CASSVAPWETQYF. DNA for the CDR3: TGTGCCAGCAGCGTAGCCCCCTGGGAGACCCAGTACTTC.

There are many counts of this clonotype. CDR3 nucleotides: TGCGCCAGCAGCTTGGACAGGTGGGCCAAAAACATTCAGTACTTC. It specifies CASSLDRWAKNIQYF. This chain joins TRBV5-1 and TRBJ2-4, with D tentatively TRBD1 (5 bases). Trimming cost V 0 bases and J 1 base, with 8 bases left between them. CDR1 SGHRS and CDR2 YFSETQ come from the germline V gene. CDR3 length: 15 amino acids.

The V and J genes are TRBV5-1 and TRBJ2-3; D might be TRBD2 (6 bases). The ends were cut back, 2 bases at V and 2 bases at J, with 15 bases in the middle. The CDR3 runs to 16 residues. Germline CDR1 reads SGHRS; CDR2 reads YFSETQ. As DNA, the CDR3 is TGCGCCAGCAGCTTTGGGGACTGGGGAGTCACAGATACGCAGTATTTT. The encoded protein is CASSFGDWGVTDTQYF.

This chain uses TRBV7-9 with TRBJ2-5, with unresolved D. Matching the DNA end better, TRBJ2-1 makes the J call doubtful. Germline lookup yields CDR1 SEHNR and CDR2 FQNEAQ (reference sequence). This CDR3 contains 14 residues. The chain's CDR3 is CASSSRSMAFEQFF. CDR3 nucleotide sequence: TGTGCCAGCAGCTCCCGCAGTATGGCGTTTGAGCAGTTCTTC.

This clonotype has ten or more counts. The rearrangement joins TRBV12-3 or TRBV12-4 to TRBJ2-4; D might be TRBD2 (6 bases). CDR3 length: 15 amino acids. Between the trimmed V and J ends, which lost 6 bases and 10 bases, there was a span of 22 bases. CDR3 in amino acids: CASRTTDRGSFIQYF. The CDR3 bases are TGTGCCAGCAGGACGACAGATCGGGGGAGTTTTATTCAGTACTTC.

This clonotype turned up a few times. This rearrangement joins TRBV10-3 to TRBJ2-7, with 11 nucleotides matching TRBD1. This CDR3 region has 15 residues. The trim removed 5 bases at V and 4 bases at J, leaving 7 bases unmatched. The V gene's germline CDR1 is ENHRY and CDR2 SYGVKD. The CDR3: CAISSDRGRMYEQYF. CDR3 nucleotide sequence: TGTGCCATCAGTTCGGACAGGGGGCGGATGTACGAGCAGTACTTC.

This clonotype has only a few counts. The chain recombines TRBV5-1 with TRBJ2-7; D tentatively fits TRBD1 or TRBD2 (6 bases each). The CDR3 contains 15 residues. Germline loops: CDR1 SGHRS, CDR2 YFSETQ. The germline V and J ends were trimmed by 4 bases and 1 base, with 15 bases remaining between them. CDR3 protein: CASSPITGASYEQYF. CDR3 DNA: TGCGCCAGCAGCCCTATTACGGGGGCGTCCTACGAGCAGTACTTC. The whole variable domain, remainder taken from reference TRBV5-1 and TRBJ2-7, is KAGVTQTPRYLIKTRGQQVTLSCSPISGHRSVSWYQQTPGQGLQFLFEYFSETQRNKGNFPGRFSGRQFSNSRSEMNVSTLELGDSALYLCASSPITGASYEQYFGPGTRLTVT.

The chain employs TRBV5-4 and TRBJ1-6; no clear D gene. V shed 0 bases and J shed 7 bases, with 8 bases lying between them. Looked up from germline, CDR1 is SGHNT and CDR2 is YYREEE (reference sequence). This CDR3 contains 14 residues. CDR3: CASSLDQDNSPLHF. CDR3 bases: TGTGCCAGCAGCTTGGATCAGGACAATTCACCCCTCCACTTT. The full variable domain, with the rest looked up from reference TRBV5-4 and TRBJ1-6, is ETGVTQSPTHLIKTRGQQVTLRCSSQSGHNTVSWYQQALGQGPQFIFQYYREEENGRGNFPPRFSGLQFPNYSSELNVNALELDDSALYLCASSLDQDNSPLHFGNGTRLTVT.

There are many counts of this clonotype. The V call is TRBV4-3, the J call TRBJ2-3; 8 nucleotides line up with TRBD2. This CDR3 is 16 amino acids long. From germline, CDR1 is LGHNA and CDR2 YSLEER. V was clipped by 1 base and J by 6 bases; unmatched bases: 9. For the CDR3, the DNA is TGCGCCAGCAGCCAAGTAACGGGACTAGATCCGGATACGCAGTATTTT. Residues: CASSQVTGLDPDTQYF.

The V gene is TRBV18, the J gene TRBJ1-2, with a tentative D call TRBD1 (5 bases). Trimming stripped 6 bases from V and 6 bases from J, with 14 bases between. CDR3 size: 13 residues. Germline V gene sequence: CDR1 KGHSH, CDR2 LQKENI. The CDR3 region has the DNA TGTGCCAGCTCTCCAATGGGGGGTCATGGCTACACCTTC. Its translation: CASSPMGGHGYTF.

DNA for the CDR3: TGTGCCAGCAGCTTAGTACAGCCCACCGGGGAGCTGTTTTTT. This sequence encodes CASSLVQPTGELFF. The chain couples TRBV7-2 to TRBJ2-2; no definite D call. Trimming took 1 base from V and 4 from J, leaving 7 bases between them. Germline CDR1 reads SGHTA; CDR2 reads FQGNSA. This CDR3 spans 14 amino acids.

This clonotype has a handful of counts. The CDR3 is CASSQDSSLVEAYNEQFF. DNA of the CDR3: TGCGCCAGCAGCCAAGACTCCTCACTAGTGGAAGCTTACAATGAGCAGTTCTTC. The chain carries TRBV4-1 and TRBJ2-1; TRBD2 might be the D (5 bases). V was pared by 0 bases and J by 4 bases, with 19 bases between. The germline V gene encodes CDR1 MGHRA and CDR2 YSYEKL. CDR3 length: 18 amino acids.

In its sample, this clonotype was seen a few times. The V and J genes are TRBV25-1 and TRBJ2-7, with 7 bases aligning to TRBD1. With 7 bases clipped from V and 0 bases from J, the junction kept 12 bases outside the gene matches. The CDR3 is made up of 16 amino acids. Germline V lookup: CDR1 MGHDK, CDR2 SYGVNS. The CDR3 loop reads CASTLSRDRSSYEQYV. CDR3 DNA sequence: TGTGCCAGCACACTCTCTCGGGACAGAAGCTCCTACGAGCAGTACGTC.

In this sample, this clonotype turned up once. This chain connects TRBV12-3 or TRBV12-4 to TRBJ2-7; D ambiguous. V lost 5 bases and J 0 bases, leaving 8 bases between the germline ends. The CDR3 covers 13 residues. The CDR3 nucleotides read TGTGCCAGCAGTCCATTCAGCTCCTACGAGCAGTACGTC. Its protein is CASSPFSSYEQYV.

This clonotype was observed a few times. The J gene is TRBJ2-3, the V gene TRBV15; 10 bases map to TRBD2. Germline-derived CDR1 and CDR2 are LNHNV and YYDKDF (reference sequence). The V and J ends lost 2 bases and 2 bases, in that order; junction bases with no gene match: 1. CDR3 length equals 15 residues. CDR3: CATSRLAGDTDTQYF. As DNA, the CDR3 is TGTGCCACCAGCAGACTAGCGGGGGACACAGATACGCAGTATTTT.

This clonotype was seen once. The chain carries TRBV29-1 and TRBJ1-2, with D perhaps matching TRBD1 (6 bases). Trimming removed 0 bases from V and 6 bases from J, with 14 bases in between. In germline, CDR1 is SQVTM, CDR2 ANQGSEA. The length of the CDR3 is 14 residues. CDR3 protein: CSVEDLSGVDGYTF. In DNA, the CDR3 is TGCAGCGTTGAAGATTTGTCAGGGGTGGATGGCTACACCTTC.

This clonotype was detected only a few times. The CDR3 region is CASSSGTSGGPSEQFF. The CDR3 DNA reads as TGCGCCAGCAGCTCCGGGACTAGCGGGGGCCCCAGTGAGCAGTTCTTC. This chain links TRBV5-1 with TRBJ2-1, with TRBD2 identical over 14 bases. CDR1 SGHRS and CDR2 YFSETQ come from the germline V gene. The CDR3 is 16 residues long. V trimming: 3 bases; J trimming: 9 bases; junction bases outside the gene matches: 8.

The V call is TRBV2, the J call TRBJ1-5; no firm D call. Germline CDR1 SNHLY, CDR2 FYNNEI. The CDR3 has 16 amino acids. V lost 1 base and J lost 9, with 19 bases in between. The CDR3 here is CASSEDQITSLWPQHF. The DNA of the CDR3 is TGTGCCAGCAGTGAAGACCAGATTACTAGCCTTTGGCCCCAGCATTTT. Filled out from reference TRBV2 and TRBJ1-5, the complete variable domain reads EPEVTQTPSHQVTQMGQEVILRCVPISNHLYFYWYRQILGQKVEFLVSFYNNEISEKSEIFDDQFSVERPDGSNFTLKIRSTKLEDSAMYFCASSEDQITSLWPQHFGDGTRLSIL.

The V and J genes are TRBV12-3 or TRBV12-4 and TRBJ2-3, with D possibly called TRBD1 or TRBD2 (5 bases each). V lost 6 bases and J lost 0, with 16 bases in between. This CDR3 has 16 amino acids. CDR3 protein: CASRRRGASSTDTQYF. CDR3 nucleotides: TGTGCCAGCAGACGACGAGGGGCCTCTAGCACAGATACGCAGTATTTT.